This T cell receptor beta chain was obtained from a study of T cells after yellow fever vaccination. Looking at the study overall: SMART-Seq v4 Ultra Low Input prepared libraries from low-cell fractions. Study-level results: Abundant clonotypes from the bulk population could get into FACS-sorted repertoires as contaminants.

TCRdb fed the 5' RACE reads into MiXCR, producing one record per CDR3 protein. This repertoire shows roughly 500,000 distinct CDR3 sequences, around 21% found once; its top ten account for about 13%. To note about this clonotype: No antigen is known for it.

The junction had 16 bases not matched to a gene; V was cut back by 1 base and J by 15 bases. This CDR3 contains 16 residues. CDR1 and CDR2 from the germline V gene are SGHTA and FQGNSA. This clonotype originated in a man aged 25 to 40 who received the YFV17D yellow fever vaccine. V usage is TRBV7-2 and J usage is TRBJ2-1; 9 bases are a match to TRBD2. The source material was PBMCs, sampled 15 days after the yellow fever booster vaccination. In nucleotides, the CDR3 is TGTGCCAGCAGCTTAGAGGTGTTGGCGGGAGGGGGCTTAGGGTTCTTC. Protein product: CASSLEVLAGGGLGFF. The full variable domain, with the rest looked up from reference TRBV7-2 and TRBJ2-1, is GAGVSQSPSNKVTEKGKDVELRCDPISGHTALYWYRQSLGQGLEFLIYFQGNSAPDKSGLPSDRFSAERTGGSVSTLTIQRTQQEDSAVYLCASSLEVLAGGGLGFFGPGTRLTVL.